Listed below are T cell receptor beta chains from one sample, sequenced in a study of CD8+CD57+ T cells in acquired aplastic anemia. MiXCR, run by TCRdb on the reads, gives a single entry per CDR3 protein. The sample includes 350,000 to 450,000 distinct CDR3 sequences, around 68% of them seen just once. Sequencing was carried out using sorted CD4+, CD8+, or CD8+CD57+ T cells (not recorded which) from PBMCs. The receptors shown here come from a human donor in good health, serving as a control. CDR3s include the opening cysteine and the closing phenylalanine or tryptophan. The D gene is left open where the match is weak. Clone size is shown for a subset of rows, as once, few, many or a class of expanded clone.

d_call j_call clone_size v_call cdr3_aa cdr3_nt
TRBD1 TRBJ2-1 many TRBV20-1 CSAKGAGPQGYNEQFF TGCAGTGCTAAGGGGGCCGGCCCTCAGGGTTACAATGAGCAGTTCTTC
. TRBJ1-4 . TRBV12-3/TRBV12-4 CASRQGKGNEKLFF TGTGCCAGCAGGCAGGGAAAGGGTAATGAAAAACTGTTTTTT
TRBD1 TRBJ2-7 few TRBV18 CASSPPGTQGAHEQYF TGTGCCAGCTCACCACCGGGTACACAGGGGGCCCACGAGCAGTACTTC
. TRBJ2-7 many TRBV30 CAWSMSGYEQYF TGTGCCTGGAGTATGTCTGGGTACGAGCAGTACTTC
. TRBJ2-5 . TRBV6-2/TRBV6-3 CASNFREGTQYF TGTGCCAGCAATTTCCGAGAAGGGACCCAGTACTTC
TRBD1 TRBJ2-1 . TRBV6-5 CASMTGGVDTQFF TGTGCCAGCATGACAGGGGGCGTGGATACGCAGTTCTTC
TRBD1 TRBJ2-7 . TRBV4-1 CASSVRQGQGYEQYF TGCGCCAGCAGCGTACGTCAAGGACAGGGCTACGAGCAGTACTTC
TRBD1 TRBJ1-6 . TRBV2 CASSGTGGGSPYHF TGTGCCAGCAGCGGGACAGGGGGTGGGTCACCCTACCACTTT
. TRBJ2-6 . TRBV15 CATIRDCAGNIISF TGTGCCACCATCAGGGACTGTGCGGGAAACATCATATCTTTC
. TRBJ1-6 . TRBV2 CAGSEINSRNSPLLF TGTGCCGGCAGTGAAATAAACAGCCGTAATTCACCCCTCCTCTTT